A selection of T cell receptor beta chains follows, all from one sample in a study of T cell responses to AZD1222 COVID-19 vaccine. The table came from immunoSEQ multiplex PCR; TCRdb's copy has only in-frame clones and leaves some out. The sample consists of over 110,000 clones, under 90% of them appearing once. The sequencing used peripheral blood, collected 28 days after the second AZD1222 dose. Receptor source: an adult who received the AZD1222 COVID-19 vaccine. The CDR3 runs from the conserved cysteine through the conserved F or W. D genes are given only for firm matches. Clone size is given for some rows only: seen once, a few or many times, or a class if the clone is expanded.

j_call | d_call | v_call | clone_size | cdr3_nt | cdr3_aa
TRBJ1-6 | . | TRBV14 | . | TGTGCCAGCAGCCAATTCACAGGGTATTCACCCCTCCACTTT | CASSQFTGYSPLHF
TRBJ1-6 | . | TRBV30 | . | TGTGCCTGGAGCCTGGGGCAGCCCAATTCACCCCTCCACTTT | CAWSLGQPNSPLHF
TRBJ1-3 | . | TRBV19 | . | TGTGCCAGTAGCCTAAGGTACCGGGGAGACACCATATATTTT | CASSLRYRGDTIYF
TRBJ2-7 | TRBD2 | TRBV9 | . | TGTGCCAGCAGCCCCCGACTAGCGGGGGCCTACGAGCAGTACTTC | CASSPRLAGAYEQYF
TRBJ1-4 | . | TRBV6-5 | once | TGTGCCAGCAGTCCCGAAGGCTCTAATGAAAAACTGTTTTTT | CASSPEGSNEKLFF
TRBJ1-3 | TRBD1 | TRBV9 | . | TGTGCCAGCAGCGCATGGGACAGGGTGGCTGGAAACACCATATATTTT | CASSAWDRVAGNTIYF
TRBJ2-1 | . | TRBV6-4 | . | TGTGCCAGCAGTGACTTGGGTACGAGCTCCTACAATGAGCAGTTCTTC | CASSDLGTSSYNEQFF
TRBJ1-1 | . | TRBV6-5 | . | TGTGCCACCCTGAGGCCGAACACTGAAGCTTTCTTT | CATLRPNTEAFF
TRBJ2-2 | TRBD1 | TRBV13 | . | TGTGCCAGCAGCTTTGACAGGGATCCCACCGGGGAGCTGTTTTTT | CASSFDRDPTGELFF
TRBJ2-3 | TRBD2 | TRBV7-3 | . | TGTGCCAGCAGCCCGGGACTAGCGGGGTCAGATACGCAGTATTTT | CASSPGLAGSDTQYF
TRBJ1-4 | . | TRBV4-1 | once | TGCGCCAGCAGCCAACGATCTCAAATCGGAACGGGGGAAAAACTGTTTTTT | CASSQRSQIGTGEKLFF
TRBJ2-3 | . | TRBV5-1 | . | TGCGCCAGCAGCTCCGACCCCTTCGCGGCAGATACGCAGTATTTT | CASSSDPFAADTQYF
TRBJ1-5 | . | TRBV5-8 | . | TGTGCCAGCAGCTCGGGACCACAGAACCTCAATAGCAATCAGCCCCAGCATTTT | CASSSGPQNLNSNQPQHF
TRBJ1-4 | . | TRBV18 | . | TGTGCCAGCTCACCACCGCGGGGTGGGAATGAAAAACTGTTTTTT | CASSPPRGGNEKLFF
TRBJ1-2 | . | TRBV4-3 | . | TGCGCCAGCAGCCCCCAGGGAGGGCGGGATAACTATGGCTACACCTTC | CASSPQGGRDNYGYTF
TRBJ2-1 | TRBD2 | TRBV7-2 | . | TGTGCCAGCAGCGCCCGGGCGGGGGCCTACAATGAGCAGTTCTTC | CASSARAGAYNEQFF
TRBJ1-1 | . | TRBV12-3/TRBV12-4 | . | TGTGCCAGCAGTTTAGCAGGGTACACTGAAGCTTTCTTT | CASSLAGYTEAFF
TRBJ2-3 | . | TRBV28 | . | TGTGCCAGCAGTTCCGATTTAGATACGCAGTATTTT | CASSSDLDTQYF
TRBJ1-3 | . | TRBV4-3 | . | TGCGCCAGCAGCCAAGATGACTGGCGAAATTCTGGAAACACCATATATTTT | CASSQDDWRNSGNTIYF
TRBJ2-7 | . | TRBV11-2 | few | TGTGCCAGCAGCTTAGGCGGGACCGTAAGCTCCTACGAGCAGTACTTC | CASSLGGTVSSYEQYF
TRBJ2-7 | TRBD1 | TRBV7-7 | . | TGTGCTAGCAGCTTAAATCCCGGGACAGGGGTCGACGAGCAGTACTTC | CASSLNPGTGVDEQYF
TRBJ1-2 | . | TRBV5-1 | . | TGCGCCAGCAGCTTGGCCGAGTCGCAGGCGTTAAACCCTGGCTACACCTTC | CASSLAESQALNPGYTF
TRBJ1-3 | . | TRBV7-6 | . | TGTGCCAGCAGCTCCCTCGGGGGAGCGGCTGGAAACACCATATATTTT | CASSSLGGAAGNTIYF
TRBJ1-5 | . | TRBV28 | . | TGTGCCAGCAGGGAGGGGGGGCTCTATCAGCCCCAGCATTTT | CASREGGLYQPQHF
TRBJ1-2 | . | TRBV27 | few | TGTGCCAGCAGTTCCCAGCCCTATGGCTACACCTTC | CASSSQPYGYTF